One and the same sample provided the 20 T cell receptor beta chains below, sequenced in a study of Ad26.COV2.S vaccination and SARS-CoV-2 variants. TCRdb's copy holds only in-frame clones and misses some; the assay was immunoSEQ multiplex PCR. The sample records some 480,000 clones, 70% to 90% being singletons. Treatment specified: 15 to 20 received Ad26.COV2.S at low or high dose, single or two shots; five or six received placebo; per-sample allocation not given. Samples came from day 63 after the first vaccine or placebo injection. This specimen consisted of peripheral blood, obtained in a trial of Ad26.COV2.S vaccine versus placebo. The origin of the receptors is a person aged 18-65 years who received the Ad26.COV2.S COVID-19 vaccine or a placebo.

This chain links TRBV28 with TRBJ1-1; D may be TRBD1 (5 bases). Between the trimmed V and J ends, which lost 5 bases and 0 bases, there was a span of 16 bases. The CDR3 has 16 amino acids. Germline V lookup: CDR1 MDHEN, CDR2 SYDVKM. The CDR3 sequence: CASSGGVVNMNTEAFF. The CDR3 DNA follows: TGTGCCAGCAGTGGGGGGGTCGTAAACATGAACACTGAAGCTTTCTTT. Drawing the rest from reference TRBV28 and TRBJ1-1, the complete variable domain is DVKVTQSSRYLVKRTGEKVFLECVQDMDHENMFWYRQDPGLGLRLIYFSYDVKMKEKGDIPEGYSVSREKKERFSLILESASTNQTSMYLCASSGGVVNMNTEAFFGQGTRLTVV.

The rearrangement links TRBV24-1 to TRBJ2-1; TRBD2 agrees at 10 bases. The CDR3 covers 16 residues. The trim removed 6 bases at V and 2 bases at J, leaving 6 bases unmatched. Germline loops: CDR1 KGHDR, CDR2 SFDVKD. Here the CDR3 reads CATSLSGTSAYNEQFF. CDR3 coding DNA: TGTGCCACCAGTCTTTCGGGGACTAGCGCCTACAATGAGCAGTTCTTC.

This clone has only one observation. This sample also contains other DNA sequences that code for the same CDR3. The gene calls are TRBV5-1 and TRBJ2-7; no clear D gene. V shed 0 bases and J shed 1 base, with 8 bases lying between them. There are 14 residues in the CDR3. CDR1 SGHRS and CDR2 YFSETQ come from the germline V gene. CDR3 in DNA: TGCGCCAGCAGCTTGGTCGGCACTTCCTACGAGCAGTACTTC. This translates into CASSLVGTSYEQYF.

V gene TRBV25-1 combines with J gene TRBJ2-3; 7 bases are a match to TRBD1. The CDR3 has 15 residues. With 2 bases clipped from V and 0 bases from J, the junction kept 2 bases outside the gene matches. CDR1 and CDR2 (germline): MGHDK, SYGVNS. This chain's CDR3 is CASSETGASTDTQYF. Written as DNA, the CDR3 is TGTGCCAGCAGTGAAACAGGGGCGAGCACAGATACGCAGTATTTT.

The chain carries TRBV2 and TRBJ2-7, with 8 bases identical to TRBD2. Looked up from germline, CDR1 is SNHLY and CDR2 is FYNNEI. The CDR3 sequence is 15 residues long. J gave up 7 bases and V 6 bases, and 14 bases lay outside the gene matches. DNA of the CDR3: TGTGCCAGCAGACCTGGGACAACCGGGACTAGGGAGCAGTACTTC. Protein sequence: CASRPGTTGTREQYF. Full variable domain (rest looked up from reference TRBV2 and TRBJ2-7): EPEVTQTPSHQVTQMGQEVILRCVPISNHLYFYWYRQILGQKVEFLVSFYNNEISEKSEIFDDQFSVERPDGSNFTLKIRSTKLEDSAMYFCASRPGTTGTREQYFGPGTRLTVT.

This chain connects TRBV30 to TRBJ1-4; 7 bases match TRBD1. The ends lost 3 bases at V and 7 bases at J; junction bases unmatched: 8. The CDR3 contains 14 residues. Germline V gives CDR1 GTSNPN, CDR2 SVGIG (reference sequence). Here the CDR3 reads CAWRTGTDIEKLFF. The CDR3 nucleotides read TGTGCCTGGAGGACCGGGACAGATATTGAAAAACTGTTTTTT.

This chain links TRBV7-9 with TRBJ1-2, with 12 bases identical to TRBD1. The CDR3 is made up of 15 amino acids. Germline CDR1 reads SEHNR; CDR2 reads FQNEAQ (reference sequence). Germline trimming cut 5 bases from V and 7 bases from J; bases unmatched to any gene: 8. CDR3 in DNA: TGTGCCAGCAGCCAACCGGGACAGGGGGCGCGTGGCTACACCTTC. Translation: CASSQPGQGARGYTF.

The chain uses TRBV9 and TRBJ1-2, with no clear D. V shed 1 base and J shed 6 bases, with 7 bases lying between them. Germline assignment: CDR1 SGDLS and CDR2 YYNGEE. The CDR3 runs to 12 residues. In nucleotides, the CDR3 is TGTGCCAGCAGCGTAATCGGAAATGGCTACACCTTC. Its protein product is CASSVIGNGYTF.

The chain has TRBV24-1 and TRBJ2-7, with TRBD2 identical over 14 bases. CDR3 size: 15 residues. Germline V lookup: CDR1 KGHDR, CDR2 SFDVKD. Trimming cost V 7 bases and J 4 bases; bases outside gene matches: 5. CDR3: CATSGTSGSGYEQYF. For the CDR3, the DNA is TGTGCCACCAGCGGGACTAGCGGGAGTGGGTACGAGCAGTACTTC.

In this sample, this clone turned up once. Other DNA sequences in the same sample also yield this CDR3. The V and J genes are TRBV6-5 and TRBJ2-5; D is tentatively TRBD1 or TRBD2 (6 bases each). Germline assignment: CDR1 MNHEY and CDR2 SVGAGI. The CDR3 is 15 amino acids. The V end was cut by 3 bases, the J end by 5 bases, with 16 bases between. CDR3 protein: CASSYSRLGGETQYF. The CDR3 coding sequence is TGTGCCAGCAGTTATTCCCGACTCGGGGGCGAGACCCAGTACTTC.

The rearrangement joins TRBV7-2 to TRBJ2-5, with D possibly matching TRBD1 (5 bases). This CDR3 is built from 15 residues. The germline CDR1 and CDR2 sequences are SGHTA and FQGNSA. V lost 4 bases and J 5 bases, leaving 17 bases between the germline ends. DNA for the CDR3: TGTGCCAGCAGCTCCACCTCAGGGTCCGGGGAGACCCAGTACTTC. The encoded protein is CASSSTSGSGETQYF. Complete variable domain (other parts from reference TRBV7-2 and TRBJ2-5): GAGVSQSPSNKVTEKGKDVELRCDPISGHTALYWYRQSLGQGLEFLIYFQGNSAPDKSGLPSDRFSAERTGGSVSTLTIQRTQQEDSAVYLCASSSTSGSGETQYFGPGTRLLVL.

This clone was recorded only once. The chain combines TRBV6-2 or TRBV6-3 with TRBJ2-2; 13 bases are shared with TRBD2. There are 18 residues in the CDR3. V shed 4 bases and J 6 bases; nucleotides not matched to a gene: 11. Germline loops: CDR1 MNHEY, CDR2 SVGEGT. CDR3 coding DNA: TGTGCCAGCAGTTCCCTCGGACTAGCGGGAGTCACCCCCGGGGAGCTGTTTTTT. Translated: CASSSLGLAGVTPGELFF.

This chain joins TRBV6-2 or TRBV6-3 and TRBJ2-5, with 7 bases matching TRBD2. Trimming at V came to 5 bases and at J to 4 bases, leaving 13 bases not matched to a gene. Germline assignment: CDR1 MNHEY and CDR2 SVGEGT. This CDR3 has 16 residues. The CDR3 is CASSLQGVGGPETQYF. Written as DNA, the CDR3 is TGTGCCAGCAGTCTGCAGGGAGTGGGAGGGCCAGAGACCCAGTACTTC.

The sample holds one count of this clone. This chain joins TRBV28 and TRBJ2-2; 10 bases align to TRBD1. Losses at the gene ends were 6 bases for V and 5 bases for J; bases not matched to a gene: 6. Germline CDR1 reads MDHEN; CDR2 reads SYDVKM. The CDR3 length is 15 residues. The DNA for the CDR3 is TGTGCCAGCAGGGTTGGGGACAGGGGAACCGGGGAGCTGTTTTTT. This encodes CASRVGDRGTGELFF.

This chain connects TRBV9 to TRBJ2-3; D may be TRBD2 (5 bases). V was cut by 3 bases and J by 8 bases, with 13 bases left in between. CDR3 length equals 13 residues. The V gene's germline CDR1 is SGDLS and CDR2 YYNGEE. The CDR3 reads CASSAAARGTQYF. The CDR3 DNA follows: TGTGCCAGCAGCGCCGCGGCCCGGGGTACGCAGTATTTT.

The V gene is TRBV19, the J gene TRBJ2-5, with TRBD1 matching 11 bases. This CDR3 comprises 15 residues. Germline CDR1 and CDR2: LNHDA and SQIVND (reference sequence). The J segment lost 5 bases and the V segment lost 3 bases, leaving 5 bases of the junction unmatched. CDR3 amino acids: CASSIWTGGGETQYF. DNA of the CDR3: TGTGCCAGTAGTATCTGGACAGGGGGCGGTGAGACCCAGTACTTC. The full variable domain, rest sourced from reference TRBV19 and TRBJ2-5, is DGGITQSPKYLFRKEGQNVTLSCEQNLNHDAMYWYRQDPGQGLRLIYYSQIVNDFQKGDIAEGYSVSREKKESFPLTVTSAQKNPTAFYLCASSIWTGGGETQYFGPGTRLLVL.

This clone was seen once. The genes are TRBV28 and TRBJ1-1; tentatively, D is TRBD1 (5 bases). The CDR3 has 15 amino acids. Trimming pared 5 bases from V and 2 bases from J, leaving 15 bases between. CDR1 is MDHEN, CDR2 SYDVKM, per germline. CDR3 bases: TGTGCCAGCAGTCCGCAGGGTCCTATTAACACTGAAGCTTTCTTT. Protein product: CASSPQGPINTEAFF.

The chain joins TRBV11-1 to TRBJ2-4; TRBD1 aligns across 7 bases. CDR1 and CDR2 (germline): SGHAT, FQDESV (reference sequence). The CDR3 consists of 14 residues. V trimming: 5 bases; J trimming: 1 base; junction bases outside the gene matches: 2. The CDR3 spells CASSPRGAKNIQYF. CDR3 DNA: TGTGCCAGCAGCCCCAGGGGGGCCAAAAACATTCAGTACTTC.

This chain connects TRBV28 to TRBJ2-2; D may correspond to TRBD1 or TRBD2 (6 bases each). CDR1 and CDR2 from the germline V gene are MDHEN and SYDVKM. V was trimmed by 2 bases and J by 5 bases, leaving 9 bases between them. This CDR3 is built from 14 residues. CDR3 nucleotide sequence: TGTGCCAGCAGTTTAACAGGGACTACCGGGGAGCTGTTTTTT. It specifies CASSLTGTTGELFF.

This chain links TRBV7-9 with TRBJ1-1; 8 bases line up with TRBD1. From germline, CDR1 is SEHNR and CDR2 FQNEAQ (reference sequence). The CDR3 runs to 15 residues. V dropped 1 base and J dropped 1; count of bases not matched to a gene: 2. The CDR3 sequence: CASSLEQGANTEAFF. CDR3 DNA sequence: TGTGCCAGCAGCTTAGAGCAGGGGGCGAACACTGAAGCTTTCTTT.